The 24 T cell receptor beta chains presented below share a single source sample, sequenced in a study of T cell responses to AZD1222 COVID-19 vaccine (dated by TCRdb to the early 2020s). This specimen's time point label, per the study, means: baseline before first vaccination. Libraries were made using the immunoSEQ multiplex PCR assay. TCRdb mirrors the immuneACCESS table, restricted to in-frame sequences. Some clones are absent from its copies; in checked studies, under half trace to an unresolved V gene, and the reason for the others is unknown. The sample table contains under 150,000 clones; only one count was recorded for around nine tenths of them. The biggest ten clones account for less than 5.5% of the sample. The sample here was peripheral blood, taken on day 0 of AZD1222 vaccination. These receptors were collected from an adult in good health.

The chain carries TRBV2 and TRBJ1-6; D gene unclear. V was shortened by 2 bases and J by 4 bases, with 6 bases between the two germline ends. The CDR3 covers 14 residues. Germline CDR1 and CDR2: SNHLY and FYNNEI. The CDR3 nucleotides are TGTGCCAGCAGTGAATGGGGTTATAATTCACCCCTCCACTTT. Its protein is CASSEWGYNSPLHF.

The genes are TRBV20-1 and TRBJ1-4; D gene unclear. The germline V and J ends were trimmed by 3 bases and 4 bases, with 12 bases remaining between them. The CDR3 has 14 residues. Germline V gives CDR1 DFQATT, CDR2 SNEGSKA (reference sequence). CDR3 sequence (DNA): TGCAGTGCTAGTCTCGGGCCCCTTAATGAAAAACTGTTTTTT. This translates into CSASLGPLNEKLFF.

This clone appeared a single time. The chain is built from TRBV7-9 and TRBJ2-2, with a weak D call TRBD2 (5 bases). V was clipped by 3 bases and J by 5 bases, with 13 bases between them. The germline CDR1 and CDR2 sequences are SEHNR and FQNEAQ (reference sequence). The CDR3 runs 15 residues. The CDR3 spells CASSLRRPGTGELFF. The CDR3 DNA reads TGTGCCAGCAGCTTGAGGAGGCCGGGGACCGGGGAGCTGTTTTTT.

The count of this clone is one. V gene TRBV7-9 combines with J gene TRBJ1-2; the D is unclear. Looked up from germline, CDR1 is SEHNR and CDR2 is FQNEAQ (reference sequence). CDR3 size: 15 residues. V was clipped by 3 bases and J by 4 bases, with 15 bases between them. In nucleotides, the CDR3 is TGTGCCAGCAGCTTCCCCTATGGGTCGGGCTATGGCTACACCTTC. Protein product: CASSFPYGSGYGYTF.

V is TRBV6-5 and J is TRBJ1-3; D is unresolved. The ends were cut back, 2 bases at V and 0 bases at J, with 11 bases in the middle. The CDR3 contains 16 residues. The germline gives CDR1 MNHEY, CDR2 SVGAGI. The CDR3 reads CASSYKAFPSGNTIYF. DNA for the CDR3: TGTGCCAGCAGTTACAAAGCTTTCCCCTCTGGAAACACCATATATTTT.

Concerning this clone itself: Mismatch with germline at one junction end may stem from a read error. The rearrangement uses TRBV7-3 and TRBJ2-7, with a weak D call TRBD2 (7 bases). Germline CDR1 and CDR2: SGHTA and FQGTGA. The CDR3 has 12 residues. As DNA, the CDR3 is TGTGCCAGCAGCGTCGCGGGGGACACTTGGCACTTC. It specifies CASSVAGDTWHF.

The chain joins TRBV7-8 to TRBJ2-5, with TRBD2 matching 7 bases. The CDR3 totals 15 residues. CDR1 and CDR2 from the germline V gene are SGHVS and FQNEAQ. With V trimmed by 3 bases and J by 2 bases, 6 bases remained unmatched. DNA for the CDR3: TGTGCCAGCAGCTTGCCAGCGGGGCGGCAAGAGACCCAGTACTTC. This translates into CASSLPAGRQETQYF.

The rearrangement links TRBV5-4 to TRBJ2-3; perhaps TRBD1 as D (6 bases). Germline CDR1 is SGHNT and CDR2 is YYREEE (reference sequence). Trimming cost V 4 bases and J 2 bases, with 14 bases left between them. The CDR3 covers 15 residues. CDR3 loop: CASSPIRGITDTQYF. The CDR3 coding sequence is TGTGCCAGCAGCCCGATCAGGGGAATCACAGATACGCAGTATTTT.

This sequence joins TRBV19 and TRBJ2-7; 9 bases are shared with TRBD2. J gave up 6 bases and V 1 base, and 7 bases lay outside the gene matches. Germline lookup yields CDR1 LNHDA and CDR2 SQIVND (reference sequence). The CDR3 sequence is 15 residues long. The CDR3 protein is CASSIASGRLIEQYF. The DNA for the CDR3 is TGTGCCAGTAGTATAGCCAGCGGGAGGCTCATCGAGCAGTACTTC.

The chain couples TRBV14 to TRBJ2-1; a possible D gene is TRBD2 (6 bases). The V gene lost 1 base and the J gene lost 4 bases, with 20 bases spanning the gap. This CDR3 is 18 amino acids long. Germline V gene sequence: CDR1 SGHDN, CDR2 FVKESK. The CDR3 loop is CASSQGARRDSYYNEQFF. The CDR3 DNA follows: TGTGCCAGCAGCCAAGGGGCCCGCCGGGACTCCTATTACAATGAGCAGTTCTTC.

This rearrangement joins TRBV3-1 (or the pseudogene TRBV3-2) to TRBJ2-7, with unresolved D. V gave up 4 bases and J gave up 7 bases, with 17 bases separating them. The CDR3 is 14 amino acids. Germline CDR1 reads LGHDT; CDR2 reads YNNKEL (reference sequence). CDR3: CASSRNVGVREQYF. For the CDR3, the DNA is TGTGCCAGCAGCCGTAATGTTGGGGTGCGGGAGCAGTACTTC.

V is TRBV10-3 and J is TRBJ1-5, with D possibly being TRBD1 (5 bases). This CDR3 is 12 amino acids long. Germline CDR1 reads ENHRY; CDR2 reads SYGVKD. Trimming removed 4 bases from V and 7 bases from J, with 8 bases in between. The CDR3 here is CAISAGSQPQHF. As DNA, the CDR3 is TGTGCCATCAGTGCAGGGTCCCAGCCCCAGCATTTT.

The chain joins TRBV2 to TRBJ1-5; the D gene is possibly TRBD1 (5 bases). Deletions cut 4 bases from V and 5 bases from J, with 9 bases between. This CDR3 contains 13 residues. Germline V gene sequence: CDR1 SNHLY, CDR2 FYNNEI. In DNA form, the CDR3 reads TGTGCCAGCAGTGTCTGGGGCCATCAGCCCCAGCATTTT. Residues: CASSVWGHQPQHF.

The gene calls are TRBV14 and TRBJ2-2; D is perhaps TRBD1 (5 bases). V was shortened by 2 bases and J by 1 base, with 11 bases between the two germline ends. This CDR3 has 16 residues. Germline CDR1 is SGHDN and CDR2 is FVKESK. The CDR3 loop reads CASSQTRGLNTGELFF. The CDR3 nucleotides read TGTGCCAGCAGCCAAACAAGGGGCCTGAACACCGGGGAGCTGTTTTTT.

This rearrangement joins TRBV6-5 to TRBJ2-7, with 8 bases identical to TRBD1. Germline V gene sequence: CDR1 MNHEY, CDR2 SVGAGI. V was pared by 7 bases and J by 5 bases, with 10 bases of the junction left unmatched. CDR3 length: 14 residues. This CDR3 reads CASTERTGRDEQYF. DNA of the CDR3: TGTGCCAGCACCGAGAGGACAGGGAGAGACGAGCAGTACTTC.

The chain has TRBV19 and TRBJ1-6; D not resolved. This CDR3 comprises 19 residues. Germline lookup yields CDR1 LNHDA and CDR2 SQIVND (reference sequence). V shed 3 bases and J shed 7 bases, with 25 bases lying between them. CDR3 region: CASSMVGFRDPMDNSPLHF. The CDR3 nucleotides are TGTGCCAGTAGTATGGTCGGGTTTAGGGATCCAATGGACAATTCACCCCTCCACTTT. The complete variable domain, with remaining parts taken from reference TRBV19 and TRBJ1-6, reads DGGITQSPKYLFRKEGQNVTLSCEQNLNHDAMYWYRQDPGQGLRLIYYSQIVNDFQKGDIAEGYSVSREKKESFPLTVTSAQKNPTAFYLCASSMVGFRDPMDNSPLHFGNGTRLTVT.

The J gene is TRBJ2-2, the V gene TRBV11-3; D is unresolved. V was clipped by 5 bases and J by 2 bases, with 9 bases between them. Germline CDR1 reads SGHNT; CDR2 reads YENEEA. The CDR3 sequence is 14 residues long. The CDR3 region is CASSPVANTGELFF. CDR3 DNA: TGTGCCAGCAGCCCCGTCGCAAACACCGGGGAGCTGTTTTTT.

V gene TRBV11-2 combines with J gene TRBJ1-2; a weak D match, TRBD1 (5 bases). V lost 1 base to trimming and J lost 8 bases, with 14 bases between them. The CDR3 length is 14 residues. The germline V gene encodes CDR1 SGHAT and CDR2 FQNNGV. The CDR3 region has the DNA TGTGCCAGCAGCTTAGTGCAGGGATTGGGCGGCTACACCTTC. It is translated as CASSLVQGLGGYTF.

The rearrangement uses TRBV6-5 and TRBJ1-3, with D possibly matching TRBD1 (5 bases). CDR1 and CDR2 from the germline V gene are MNHEY and SVGAGI. Trimming stripped 2 bases from V and 2 bases from J, with 7 bases between. The CDR3 extends over 14 amino acids. In nucleotides, the CDR3 is TGTGCCAGCAGTTACGGGACGGCTGGAAACACCATATATTTT. Its protein is CASSYGTAGNTIYF.

In its sample, this clone was seen once. The chain combines TRBV25-1 with TRBJ2-3, with a possible D match to TRBD2 (5 bases). CDR3 length: 15 amino acids. The V end lost 3 bases, the J end lost 2 bases, and 12 bases lay between the germline ends. Germline-derived CDR1 and CDR2 are MGHDK and SYGVNS. The CDR3 sequence is CASSDSGWNTDTQYF. Written as DNA, the CDR3 is TGTGCCAGCAGTGACTCGGGGTGGAACACAGATACGCAGTATTTT.

The V and J genes are TRBV5-1 and TRBJ2-5; a possible D gene is TRBD2 (5 bases). V lost 0 bases and J 5 bases, leaving 14 bases between the germline ends. CDR3 size: 15 residues. Germline CDR1 reads SGHRS; CDR2 reads YFSETQ. CDR3 loop: CASSLGLRLEETQYF. CDR3 in DNA: TGCGCCAGCAGCTTGGGACTAAGGTTGGAGGAGACCCAGTACTTC.

This sequence joins TRBV2 and TRBJ1-4; 7 bases map to TRBD1. CDR1 SNHLY and CDR2 FYNNEI come from the germline V gene. Trimming at V came to 4 bases and at J to 6 bases, leaving 8 bases not matched to a gene. The CDR3 has 15 residues. The CDR3 here is CASSGPGGRDEKLFF. DNA of the CDR3: TGTGCCAGCAGTGGCCCAGGGGGTAGGGATGAAAAACTGTTTTTT.

The gene calls are TRBV5-1 and TRBJ2-7; a weak D match, TRBD1 (6 bases). Trimming took off 0 bases at V and 3 bases at J, with 10 bases between the two ends. Germline V gene data show CDR1 as SGHRS and CDR2 as YFSETQ. The CDR3 is 14 residues long. DNA of the CDR3: TGCGCCAGCAGCTTGGAGGGACACGACTACGAGCAGTACTTC. It codes for CASSLEGHDYEQYF.

This clone has just one count. The V call is TRBV29-1, the J call TRBJ2-1; 7 bases map to TRBD2. The CDR3 covers 14 residues. CDR1 and CDR2 from the germline V gene are SQVTM and ANQGSEA. V trimming: 2 bases; J trimming: 3 bases; junction bases outside the gene matches: 4. CDR3 amino acids: CSVEPASGYNEQFF. Written as DNA, the CDR3 is TGCAGCGTTGAACCGGCTAGCGGCTACAATGAGCAGTTCTTC.